The rows below give T cell receptor beta chains drawn from one sample of a study of T cells in Graves' hyperthyroidism and ophthalmopathy. Using its own MiXCR run on the multiplex PCR reads, TCRdb lists one record per CDR3 protein. The sample contains a few hundred thousand distinct CDR3 sequences, 15% to 19% of which appear only once. The sample taken for sequencing was blood. These receptors originate from a woman between 18 and 29 years old with Graves' hyperthyroidism. The CDR3 runs from the conserved cysteine through the conserved F or W. D genes are given only for firm matches. Clone size, where shown, is once, few, many, or a class for clones that have expanded.

D,J,V,size,DNA,CDR3
TRBD2,TRBJ2-5,TRBV28,many,TGTGCCAGCAGCTACCTACTAGCGTCTTCGGAGACCCAGTACTTC,CASSYLLASSETQYF
TRBD2,TRBJ2-1,TRBV3-1,many,TGTGCCAGCAGCCTACTCCCCCCTAGCGGGAGGAACGCTGAGCAGTTCTTC,CASSLLPPSGRNAEQFF
NA,TRBJ2-1,TRBV18,many,TGTGCCAGCTCACCAGGGACTTCCTGGGGGGAGCAGTTCTTC,CASSPGTSWGEQFF
NA,TRBJ1-2,TRBV19,few,TGTGCCAGTACACCCGCCAGGGACAACTATGGCTACACCTTC,CASTPARDNYGYTF
NA,TRBJ1-1,TRBV15,many,TGTGCCACCAGCAGACCGAATGGGATAAACCCGGGGAACACTGAAGCTTTCTTT,CATSRPNGINPGNTEAFF
NA,TRBJ2-1,TRBV20-1,NA,TGCAGCGCGGAGGAGGGGGGAAGGGAGCAGTTCTTC,CSAEEGGREQFF
NA,TRBJ1-2,TRBV28,many,TGTGCCAGCAGTCCCTCTGGCGGGGGCGGCTACACCTTC,CASSPSGGGGYTF
NA,TRBJ2-5,TRBV20-1,many,TGCAGTGCTACTCCGGGGGCAGGGGAGACCCAGTACTTC,CSATPGAGETQYF
TRBD1,TRBJ2-5,TRBV14,few,TGTGCCAGCAGCCGCCGGACAGGGTGGCAAGAGACCCAGTACTTC,CASSRRTGWQETQYF
TRBD1,TRBJ1-4,TRBV2,many,TGTGCCAGCAGAGATAGACAGGGACGAGAAAAACTGTTTTTT,CASRDRQGREKLFF
NA,TRBJ2-7,TRBV6-2/TRBV6-3,many,TGTGCCAGCAGTTACGCCCCGGGGGAGCAGTACTTC,CASSYAPGEQYF
NA,TRBJ1-5,TRBV29-1,once,TGCAGCGTGGGGAGGGGGGGGAACCAGCCCCAGCATTTT,CSVGRGGNQPQHF
NA,TRBJ1-2,TRBV14,once,TGTGCCAGCAGTTCGGCGGGGGAGCACACCTTC,CASSSAGEHTF
TRBD2,TRBJ2-2,TRBV28,many,TGTGCCAGCGGGGCGGGAGGGCCGTCCGGGGAGCTGTTTTTT,CASGAGGPSGELFF
NA,TRBJ2-5,TRBV3-1,NA,TGTGCCAGCAGCTCGCCTCAGGGACTCGAGGAGACCCAGTACTTC,CASSSPQGLEETQYF
NA,TRBJ1-1,TRBV28,many,TGTGCCAGCCCAGGGAACGGCTTGAACACTGAAGCTTTCTTT,CASPGNGLNTEAFF
TRBD2,TRBJ2-1,TRBV5-1,NA,TGCGCCAGCAGCTCGGGACTAGCGGGAGCAATAAGGTATGATGAGCAGTTCTTC,CASSSGLAGAIRYDEQFF
TRBD1,TRBJ1-2,TRBV12-3/TRBV12-4,many,TGTGCCAGCAGTTCACTACCCGGGACAGGGTCCTATGGCTACACCTTC,CASSSLPGTGSYGYTF
NA,TRBJ2-7,TRBV3-1,many,TGTGCCAGCAGCCAAGGGCAGGTAACCGAGCAGTACTTC,CASSQGQVTEQYF
NA,TRBJ2-2,TRBV10-2,NA,TGCGCCAGCGGGATAGGGGCGGGCACCGGGGAGCTGTTTTTT,CASGIGAGTGELFF
TRBD1,TRBJ2-3,TRBV2,many,TGTGCCAGCCTTTGGGACAGGGCCACAGATACGCAGTATTTT,CASLWDRATDTQYF
TRBD1,TRBJ2-1,TRBV4-3,NA,TGCGCCAACAGCCAAGGCCTGGGACAGCCCTACGAGCAGTTCTTC,CANSQGLGQPYEQFF
NA,TRBJ1-6,TRBV5-6,NA,TGTGCCAGCAGCTTGGTCCGTTCACCCCTCCACTTT,CASSLVRSPLHF
NA,TRBJ2-5,TRBV7-6,NA,TGTGCCAGCAGCTCCCGCGTGGGGACCCAGTACTTC,CASSSRVGTQYF
NA,TRBJ2-3,TRBV20-1,many,TGCAGTGCCACACGGGCCACGGATACGCAGTATTTT,CSATRATDTQYF
NA,TRBJ1-2,TRBV12-5,many,TGTGCTAGTGGTTTGGATGGGTACTATGGCTACACCTTC,CASGLDGYYGYTF
TRBD1,TRBJ1-5,TRBV12-3/TRBV12-4,NA,TGTGCCAGCAGTTACGACACCGGGACAGGGGATCAGCCCCAGCATTTT,CASSYDTGTGDQPQHF
TRBD1,TRBJ2-3,TRBV11-2,many,TGTGCCAGCAGCTTAGACCGGACAGGGACAGATACGCAGTATTTT,CASSLDRTGTDTQYF
TRBD1,TRBJ2-5,TRBV5-8,many,TGTGCCAGCAGCTACCACCGGGACAGGAAAGAGACCCAGTACTTC,CASSYHRDRKETQYF
NA,TRBJ1-1,TRBV19,few,TGTGCCAGTAGTCCCCTTAGGGCCAGGGCACGGACTGAAGCTTTCTTT,CASSPLRARARTEAFF
NA,TRBJ1-2,TRBV5-1,many,TGCGCCAGCAGCTTGAGCAGGATCCATGGCTACACCTTC,CASSLSRIHGYTF
NA,TRBJ1-2,TRBV19,NA,TGTGCCAGTAGTATTCGGGAAGGAGCCTTCCATGGCTACACCTTC,CASSIREGAFHGYTF
NA,TRBJ1-5,TRBV20-1,many,TGCAGTGCTAGAGATGTTAAGAGGGGGACTAGCAATCAGCCCCAGCATTTT,CSARDVKRGTSNQPQHF
NA,TRBJ1-6,TRBV2,many,TGTGCCAGCAGCCCAGGGGCGGTCAATTCACCCCTCCACTTT,CASSPGAVNSPLHF
TRBD1,TRBJ2-7,TRBV7-9,many,TGTGCCAGCAGCTCCTTTAAGGGACAGAGTTCGTACGAGCAGTACTTC,CASSSFKGQSSYEQYF
NA,TRBJ1-2,TRBV24-1,NA,TGTGCCACCAGTGACCGAACCTCAGTCCCGTTTAACTATGGCTACACCTTC,CATSDRTSVPFNYGYTF
TRBD1,TRBJ1-6,TRBV3-1,NA,TGTGCCAGCAGCCTAGGGACAGAGAGTTCACCCCTCCACTTT,CASSLGTESSPLHF
NA,TRBJ2-7,TRBV19,NA,TGTGCCAGTAGTATAGGTACTACAAGCCGCGAGCAGTACTTC,CASSIGTTSREQYF
NA,TRBJ1-2,TRBV28,many,TGTGCCAGCAGTTTCCTTGCCCCGGCCCAACAGGGAACTAACTATGGCTACACCTTC,CASSFLAPAQQGTNYGYTF
TRBD1,TRBJ1-4,TRBV2,few,TGTGCCAGCAGAGCGGGACAGGGGGTAGGAAAACTGTTTTTT,CASRAGQGVGKLFF
NA,TRBJ2-3,TRBV5-1,few,TGCGCCAGCAAGGGGGCCGGGGGGGCAGATACGCAGTATTTT,CASKGAGGADTQYF
NA,TRBJ1-5,TRBV7-2,NA,TGTGCCAGCAGCTTAGATTGGGGGAACAATCAGCCCCAGCATTTT,CASSLDWGNNQPQHF
TRBD1,TRBJ1-4,TRBV2,many,TGTGCCAGCAGAGACGACAGGGGTGCTGTAAAACTGTTTTTT,CASRDDRGAVKLFF
NA,TRBJ2-3,TRBV9,NA,TGTGCCAGCAGCGTAGAGGTTGTGACAGATACGCAGTATTTT,CASSVEVVTDTQYF
NA,TRBJ1-2,TRBV5-6,few,TGTGCCAGCAGCTTGGGTCGGGGAATCTATGGCTACACCTTC,CASSLGRGIYGYTF
TRBD1,TRBJ1-5,TRBV6-2/TRBV6-3,many,TGTGCCAGCAGTTCGGGACAGTACAATCAGCCCCAGCATTTT,CASSSGQYNQPQHF
TRBD1,TRBJ2-3,TRBV19,NA,TGTGCCAGTAGCCGAGACAGGGGGTACACAGATACGCAGTATTTT,CASSRDRGYTDTQYF
NA,TRBJ2-7,TRBV13,many,TGTGCCAGCTCCCAGGGGGGAAACGAGCAGTACTTC,CASSQGGNEQYF
NA,TRBJ2-3,TRBV4-1,few,TGCGCCAGCAGCCAGATTGGATCACGCACAGATACGCAGTATTTT,CASSQIGSRTDTQYF
TRBD1,TRBJ1-5,TRBV27,many,TGTGCCAGCAGTCACCAAGGGACAGGCAATCAGCCCCAGCATTTT,CASSHQGTGNQPQHF
NA,TRBJ1-1,TRBV5-1,few,TGCGCCAGCAGCCCCTCCGGCTACACTGAAGCTTTCTTT,CASSPSGYTEAFF